This T cell receptor (beta chain) was captured by sequencing in a study of a mutant IDH1 vaccine in newly diagnosed glioma. Looking at the study overall: In some groups vaccination began 4-6 weeks post-radiotherapy; others received it with temozolomide.

Time point defined: week 35, safety follow-up. The vaccine gave 300 ug of a 20-mer mutant IDH1 peptide subcutaneously per dose. The vaccination schedule gave patients eight doses in weeks 1, 3, 5, 7, 11, 15, 19 and 23. CDR1 is KGHSH, CDR2 LQKENI, per germline. V lost 3 bases and J 3 bases, leaving 11 bases between the germline ends. The CDR3 contains 14 residues. Libraries were prepared by immunoSEQ multiplex PCR; TCRdb keeps only in-frame clonotypes and omits some of them. The sample lists around 69,000 clones; around 87% were seen once. Study results and limitations: Pseudoprogression seemingly bore no relation to changes in top peripheral T cell clonotypes.

Worth noting for this clone: Its target is unknown.

The TCR was taken from a man in his thirties or forties with glioma. This specimen consisted of PBMCs, obtained from a glioma patient whose treatment included an IDH1 peptide vaccine. The chain links TRBV18 to TRBJ1-1; D may be TRBD1 (5 bases). CDR3 sequence: CASSPQGEYTEAFF. CDR3 sequence (DNA): TGTGCCAGCTCACCCCAGGGTGAATACACTGAAGCTTTCTTT.